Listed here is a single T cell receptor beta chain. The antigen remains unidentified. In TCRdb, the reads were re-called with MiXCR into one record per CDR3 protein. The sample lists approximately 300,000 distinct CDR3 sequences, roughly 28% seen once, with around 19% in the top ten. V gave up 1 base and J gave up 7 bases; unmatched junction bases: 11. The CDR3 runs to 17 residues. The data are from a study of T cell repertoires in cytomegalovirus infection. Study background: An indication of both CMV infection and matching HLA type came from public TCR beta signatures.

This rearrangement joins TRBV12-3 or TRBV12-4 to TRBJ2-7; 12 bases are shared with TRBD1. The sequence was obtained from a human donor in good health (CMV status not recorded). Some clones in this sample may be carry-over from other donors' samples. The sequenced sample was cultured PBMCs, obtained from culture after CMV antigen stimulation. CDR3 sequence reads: CASSLGISGTGGKEQYF. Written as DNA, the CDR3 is TGTGCCAGCAGTTTAGGAATTTCGGGGACAGGGGGCAAGGAGCAGTACTTC.